The text below deals with one TCR beta chain. This sample stems from a study of blood T cell repertoires in COVID-19. Original data processing: Estimation of nucleated cell counts was performed using reference gene primer amplification. Only in-frame clones appear in the TCRdb table, and some are missing; sequencing was by immunoSEQ multiplex PCR. V and J calls and clone size are given by that table; D and trimming were obtained from the DNA. The sample holds about 270,000 clones, over 80% seen once. V gave up 7 bases and J gave up 8 bases; unmatched junction bases: 14. The V gene's germline CDR1 is SGHTA and CDR2 FQGNSA. The CDR3 length is 15 residues.

This chain joins TRBV7-2 and TRBJ1-2; the match to TRBD1 covers 9 bases. The clonotype originates from a young woman with acute COVID-19. Source material: PBMCs or T cells enriched from blood (not recorded which). CDR3 bases: TGTGCCAGCACTATCCATCGGACAGGGGCCACCGGCTACACCTTC. Amino acid sequence: CASTIHRTGATGYTF.